A single sample is the source of the 22 T cell receptor beta chains below, sequenced in a study of T cells in Graves' hyperthyroidism and ophthalmopathy. TCR beta CDR3 region amplification was performed from RNA transcripts. The HTBI primer set was used in a first-round RT-PCR of the TCR CDR3. TCRdb reprocessed the multiplex PCR reads with MiXCR, giving one entry per CDR3 protein. This table has 370,000 or so distinct CDR3 sequences, roughly 12% appearing once. Sequencing was done on a sample of blood. The receptors were gathered from a man aged 30-40 years with Graves' hyperthyroidism that later progressed to Graves' ophthalmopathy.

This clonotype has only one observation. This may be a read error, as it is one base from a much larger clone. Likely a read error: the CDR3 ends without its conserved phenylalanine or tryptophan. The rearrangement joins TRBV9 to TRBJ1-1; possible D gene TRBD1, 5 bases. Deletions cut 3 bases from V and 1 base from J, with 13 bases between. CDR1 is SGDLS and CDR2 is YYNGEE in the germline V gene. The CDR3 is 15 amino acids. The CDR3 here is CASSAQLGGNTEAFS. CDR3 coding DNA: TGTGCCAGCAGCGCTCAGCTGGGGGGGAACACTGAAGCTTTCTCT.

The table lists this clonotype with a few counts. The J gene is TRBJ2-6, the V gene TRBV29-1; D not certain. The germline gives CDR1 SQVTM, CDR2 ANQGSEA. This CDR3 has 12 residues. Trimming left V 5 bases short and J 3 bases short, with 5 bases between. CDR3 sequence reads: CSVLDGANVLTF. The CDR3 coding sequence is TGCAGCGTTCTGGATGGGGCCAACGTCCTGACTTTC.

The genes are TRBV24-1 and TRBJ2-1; D gene ambiguous. This CDR3 contains 12 residues. The germline V and J ends were trimmed by 1 base and 6 bases, with 3 bases remaining between them. Germline assignment: CDR1 KGHDR and CDR2 SFDVKD. The chain's CDR3 is CATSDFSNEQFF. The DNA for the CDR3 is TGTGCCACCAGTGATTTTAGCAATGAGCAGTTCTTC.

V usage is TRBV7-9 and J usage is TRBJ2-2, with TRBD1 identical over 11 bases. In germline, CDR1 is SEHNR, CDR2 FQNEAQ (reference sequence). This CDR3 is built from 18 residues. V shed 5 bases, J shed 2 bases, and the junction held 10 bases outside the gene matches. The CDR3 DNA follows: TGTGCCAGCAGCCCCTTTCTAGGACAGGGGGCAAACACCGGGGAGCTGTTTTTT. Translation: CASSPFLGQGANTGELFF.

This chain links TRBV20-1 with TRBJ2-5; 9 nucleotides align to TRBD2. The CDR3 is made up of 12 amino acids. Per germline, CDR1 DFQATT and CDR2 SNEGSKA (reference sequence). The ends lost 7 bases at V and 3 bases at J; junction bases unmatched: 3. CDR3 DNA sequence: TGCAGTGGGACTAGCGACAAAGAGACCCAGTACTTC. Protein sequence: CSGTSDKETQYF.

V and J are TRBV29-1 and TRBJ1-1; D unresolved. CDR1 SQVTM and CDR2 ANQGSEA come from the germline V gene. V was trimmed by 7 bases and J by 5 bases, leaving 8 bases between them. The CDR3 is 10 residues long. Written as DNA, the CDR3 is TGCAGCGCCTCGTGGACTGAAGCTTTCTTT. Translating it yields CSASWTEAFF.

J is TRBJ2-3 and V is TRBV7-3, with 8 bases identical to TRBD2. The V and J ends lost 2 bases and 4 bases, in that order; junction bases with no gene match: 11. The germline V gene has CDR1 SGHTA and CDR2 FQGTGA. CDR3 length equals 17 residues. The CDR3 spells CASSLSGASGFSDTQYF. DNA for the CDR3: TGTGCCAGCAGCTTATCCGGGGCTAGCGGGTTTTCAGATACGCAGTATTTT.

This clonotype was seen ten or more times. The chain links TRBV11-3 to TRBJ2-1, with TRBD1 as a possible D gene (5 bases). This CDR3 has 15 residues. Germline values: CDR1 SGHNT, CDR2 YENEEA. Trimming took off 1 base at V and 7 bases at J, with 14 bases between the two ends. The CDR3 reads CASSLVYRSGNEQFF. The CDR3 DNA reads TGTGCCAGCAGCTTAGTTTACAGGTCTGGGAATGAGCAGTTCTTC.

This clonotype was observed many times. The genes are TRBV7-9 and TRBJ1-1, with unresolved D. In germline, CDR1 is SEHNR, CDR2 FQNEAQ (reference sequence). Trimming stripped 3 bases from V and 7 bases from J, with 6 bases between. This CDR3 is 11 amino acids long. CDR3 in DNA: TGTGCCAGCAGCTTGAGGATTGAAGCTTTCTTT. Protein sequence: CASSLRIEAFF.

This clonotype was seen ten or more times. V is TRBV15 and J is TRBJ2-2; 8 nucleotides agree with TRBD2. The V and J ends lost 3 bases and 5 bases, in that order; junction bases with no gene match: 11. Germline V CDR1 and CDR2: LNHNV, YYDKDF (reference sequence). The CDR3 contains 17 residues. CDR3 sequence reads: CATSSESGGGLTGELFF. The CDR3 DNA sequence: TGTGCCACCAGCAGTGAAAGCGGGGGAGGACTAACCGGGGAGCTGTTTTTT.

There are many counts of this clonotype. The chain recombines TRBV5-1 with TRBJ1-2; no clear D gene. The germline V gene encodes CDR1 SGHRS and CDR2 YFSETQ. The CDR3 consists of 15 residues. V was clipped by 4 bases and J by 3 bases, with 16 bases between them. The CDR3 here is CASSPRGGSDYGYTF. The DNA for the CDR3 is TGCGCCAGCAGCCCGCGGGGTGGGTCGGACTATGGCTACACCTTC.

This clonotype appeared a few times. V is TRBV30 and J is TRBJ1-2; tentative D call: TRBD1 (6 bases). Germline CDR1 is GTSNPN and CDR2 is SVGIG (reference sequence). V lost 4 bases and J 7 bases, leaving 25 bases between the germline ends. The CDR3 runs to 16 residues. For the CDR3, the DNA is TGTGCCTGGACTCATTTCGGGGGGCGCGAGGGTATTGGCTACACCTTC. Translated: CAWTHFGGREGIGYTF. Complete variable domain (other parts from reference TRBV30 and TRBJ1-2): SQTIHQWPATLVQPVGSPLSLECTVEGTSNPNLYWYRQAAGRGLQLLFYSVGIGQISSEVPQNLSASRPQDRQFILSSKKLLLSDSGFYLCAWTHFGGREGIGYTFGSGTRLTVV.

This clonotype was counted many times. The V gene is TRBV12-3 or TRBV12-4, the J gene TRBJ2-5; 7 positions agree with TRBD2. The length of the CDR3 is 15 residues. V lost 10 bases, J lost 10 bases, and 21 bases stayed unmatched. The CDR3 loop reads CATAGTIGTPGDQYF. CDR3 nucleotide sequence: TGTGCCACCGCGGGGACTATCGGTACCCCCGGGGACCAGTACTTC.

This clonotype was detected ten times or more. The chain recombines TRBV11-2 with TRBJ1-1; D is ambiguous. Between the trimmed V and J ends, which lost 5 bases and 8 bases, there was a span of 18 bases. The CDR3 runs to 14 residues. Germline V gene sequence: CDR1 SGHAT, CDR2 FQNNGV. In DNA, the CDR3 is TGTGCCAGCAGCCAGACCCGGGCCCGTGGGGAAGCTTTCTTT. Translation gives CASSQTRARGEAFF.

The rearrangement links TRBV20-1 to TRBJ1-4; a weak D match, TRBD1 (5 bases). The CDR3 runs 14 residues. The germline V gene encodes CDR1 DFQATT and CDR2 SNEGSKA (reference sequence). V lost 3 bases and J lost 4, with 12 bases in between. CDR3 sequence: CSASPSGVNEKLFF. The CDR3 nucleotides are TGCAGTGCTAGCCCCTCGGGGGTTAATGAAAAACTGTTTTTT.

The genes are TRBV6-1 and TRBJ2-7, with D possibly being TRBD1 (6 bases). With 7 bases removed from V and 2 bases from J, the gap between germline ends came to 9 bases. CDR1 and CDR2 (germline): MNHNS, SASEGT. This CDR3 comprises 12 residues. The CDR3 DNA follows: TGTGCCAGCATTCGGACAGCCTACGAGCAGTACTTC. Amino acid sequence: CASIRTAYEQYF.

The sample holds many counts of this clonotype. The genes are TRBV20-1 and TRBJ2-1, with D perhaps matching TRBD1 or TRBD2 (5 bases each). V was trimmed by 3 bases and J by 4 bases, leaving 13 bases between them. The V gene's germline CDR1 is DFQATT and CDR2 SNEGSKA (reference sequence). The CDR3 length is 14 residues. CDR3 amino acids: CSASGRGAYNEQFF. The CDR3 region has the DNA TGCAGTGCTAGTGGCCGGGGCGCGTACAATGAGCAGTTCTTC.

This clonotype has only a few counts. The gene calls are TRBV28 and TRBJ2-2; 7 bases fit TRBD1. The germline V gene encodes CDR1 MDHEN and CDR2 SYDVKM. The CDR3 sequence is 15 residues long. The trim removed 3 bases at V and 6 bases at J, leaving 7 bases unmatched. The CDR3 region is CASSLDRSPAGELFF. The CDR3 DNA reads TGTGCCAGCAGTTTGGACAGGTCCCCCGCCGGGGAGCTGTTTTTT.

The chain couples TRBV6-1 to TRBJ2-3; D is perhaps TRBD1 (6 bases). V dropped 7 bases and J dropped 2 bases, with 22 bases sitting between them. The CDR3 runs to 17 residues. Germline CDR1 and CDR2: MNHNS and SASEGT. Here the CDR3 reads CASNANPGAVTTDTQYF. The CDR3 nucleotides read TGTGCCAGCAACGCAAACCCAGGGGCGGTGACCACAGATACGCAGTATTTT.

The table lists this clonotype with a few counts. The rearrangement uses TRBV5-1 and TRBJ1-1; possibly TRBD1 for D (5 bases). The germline V gene has CDR1 SGHRS and CDR2 YFSETQ. CDR3 length: 15 amino acids. Trimming stripped 6 bases from V and 0 bases from J, with 15 bases between. Here the CDR3 reads CASTLEEGVNTEAFF. The CDR3, as DNA: TGCGCCAGCACCCTTGAAGAAGGGGTGAACACTGAAGCTTTCTTT. Based on the CDR3 plus reference TRBV5-1 and TRBJ1-1, the full variable domain is KAGVTQTPRYLIKTRGQQVTLSCSPISGHRSVSWYQQTPGQGLQFLFEYFSETQRNKGNFPGRFSGRQFSNSRSEMNVSTLELGDSALYLCASTLEEGVNTEAFFGQGTRLTVV.

This clonotype was recorded many times. The gene calls are TRBV12-3 or TRBV12-4 and TRBJ2-5; D remains unclear. The CDR3 has 12 amino acids. The V gene lost 6 bases and the J gene lost 5 bases, with 10 bases spanning the gap. This chain's CDR3 is CASSLPRETQYF. The CDR3 bases are TGTGCCAGCAGCCTTCCACGGGAGACCCAGTACTTC.

This clonotype has only a few counts. This chain joins TRBV5-1 and TRBJ2-3; 12 nucleotides line up with TRBD2. CDR3 length equals 15 residues. CDR1 and CDR2 from the germline V gene are SGHRS and YFSETQ. Losses at the gene ends were 6 bases for V and 4 bases for J; bases not matched to a gene: 6. CDR3 nucleotides: TGCGCCAGCAAAACTAGCGGGGGGACCGCAGATACGCAGTATTTT. Amino acids: CASKTSGGTADTQYF.